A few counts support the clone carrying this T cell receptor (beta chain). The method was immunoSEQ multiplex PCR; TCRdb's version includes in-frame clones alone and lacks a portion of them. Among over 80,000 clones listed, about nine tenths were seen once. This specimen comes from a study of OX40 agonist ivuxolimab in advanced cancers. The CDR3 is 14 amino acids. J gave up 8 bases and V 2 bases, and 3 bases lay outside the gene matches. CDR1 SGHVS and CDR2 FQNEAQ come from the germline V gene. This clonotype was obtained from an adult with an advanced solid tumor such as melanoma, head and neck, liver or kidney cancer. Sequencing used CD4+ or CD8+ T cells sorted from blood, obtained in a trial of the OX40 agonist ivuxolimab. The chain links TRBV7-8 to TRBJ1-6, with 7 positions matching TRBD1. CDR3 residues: CASSLNRGDSPLHF. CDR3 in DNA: TGTGCCAGCAGCTTAAACAGGGGCGATTCACCCCTCCACTTT.